This T cell receptor beta chain appears in the sequencing data of a study of T cells in Graves' hyperthyroidism and ophthalmopathy. Trimming stripped 1 base from V and 1 base from J, with 10 bases between. Germline values: CDR1 LNHDA, CDR2 SQIVND (reference sequence). The CDR3 has 15 residues. A patient was excluded if there was uncontrolled infection, other autoimmune disease, pregnancy or lactation. The study, taken as a whole, reports: Most thyroid clonotypes that were expanded above 0.001 also turned up in blood.

It was RNA transcripts that yielded the amplified TCR beta CDR3 regions. When the TCR CDR3 underwent first-round RT-PCR, the HTBI primer set was used. TCRdb reprocessed the multiplex PCR reads with MiXCR, giving one entry per CDR3 protein. The table lists 550,000 to 800,000 distinct CDR3 sequences, less than 20% of them singletons. This clonotype turned up a few times. Its antigen remains unidentified. The genes are TRBV19 and TRBJ1-2; D is unresolved. Material: blood. The sequence was collected from a man in his late teens or twenties with Graves' hyperthyroidism. The CDR3 is CASSIAAASNYGYTF. The CDR3 nucleotides read TGTGCCAGTAGTATAGCGGCAGCGAGTAACTATGGCTACACCTTC.